A selection of T cell receptor beta chains follows, all from one sample in a study of T-cell reconstitution after alpha-beta-depleted transplantation in children. TCRdb fed the PCR reads into MiXCR, producing one record per CDR3 protein. The sample contains hundreds of thousands of distinct CDR3 sequences, around 14% of which appear only once. The sample here was PBMCs, taken before TCRalphabeta/CD19-depleted stem cell transplant. All receptors come from a girl aged 2 to 9 with congenital amegakaryocytic thrombocytopenia, due to receive a stem cell transplant. CDR3s include the opening cysteine and the closing phenylalanine or tryptophan. The order of the fields is J gene, clone size, V gene, CDR3 protein. Clone sizes are given selectively: once, few, many, or a class where the clone is expanded.

TRBJ2-5 | - | TRBV3-1 | CASSQLSGTSETQYF
TRBJ2-5 | - | TRBV28 | CASSPLAGDDQETQYF
TRBJ2-2 | few | TRBV28 | CASSLQRQGNTGELFF
TRBJ2-1 | - | TRBV9 | CASSPTGTKYEQFF
TRBJ1-1 | - | TRBV5-8 | CASSLRRQGGTEAFF
TRBJ2-1 | many | TRBV5-1 | CASSILAGGGRNEQFF
TRBJ2-1 | many | TRBV20-1 | CSASFRYNEQFF
TRBJ2-1 | many | TRBV7-2 | CASSLAGTSGSSYNEQFF
TRBJ2-1 | many | TRBV5-1 | CASSARPETAYNEQFF
TRBJ2-7 | - | TRBV7-9 | CASSIGLAGAEQYF
TRBJ2-5 | - | TRBV7-2 | CASSLGSGRETQYF
TRBJ1-2 | - | TRBV7-9 | CASSFIGRGAGGYTF
TRBJ2-7 | few | TRBV5-1 | CASSRTGMEEQYF
TRBJ2-5 | - | TRBV29-1 | CSAMYQETQYF
TRBJ2-1 | - | TRBV29-1 | CSVEGRGEQFF
TRBJ2-1 | few | TRBV5-5 | CASSMRDTGGFNEQFF
TRBJ2-1 | few | TRBV6-5 | CASSYSALSSYNEQFF
TRBJ2-7 | - | TRBV24-1 | CATSDNLAGVQQYF
TRBJ2-7 | few | TRBV7-9 | CASSYINPGTNLYEQYF
TRBJ2-1 | few | TRBV12-3/TRBV12-4 | CASRWRGLDTKNNEQFF
TRBJ1-5 | few | TRBV28 | CASGARTRESNQPQHF
TRBJ2-5 | many | TRBV5-1 | CASSSGLAGEETQYF
TRBJ2-7 | many | TRBV12-3/TRBV12-4 | CASSPGVDYEQYF
TRBJ2-3 | few | TRBV12-3/TRBV12-4 | CASSTGAGSTDTQYF
TRBJ1-5 | many | TRBV27 | CASSLGVNQPQHF
TRBJ2-7 | many | TRBV9 | CASSAVGEGSYEQYF
TRBJ2-1 | many | TRBV20-1 | CSARDLRGYEQFF
TRBJ2-1 | many | TRBV12-3/TRBV12-4 | CASSLGSNSYNEQFF
TRBJ1-5 | few | TRBV20-1 | CSASRIGSNQPQHF
TRBJ2-1 | - | TRBV20-1 | CSALPGNSYNEQFF
TRBJ2-7 | many | TRBV20-1 | CSASPFLSTYEQYF
TRBJ2-1 | many | TRBV20-1 | CSARDLVGGPYNEQFF
TRBJ2-3 | many | TRBV7-9 | CASSLLGDRGTDTQYF
TRBJ2-7 | many | TRBV7-7 | CASSLRGDDEQYF
TRBJ2-3 | many | TRBV5-1 | CASSIRTDLSTDTQYF
TRBJ2-1 | few | TRBV5-1 | CASSLASGRSDEQFF
TRBJ2-1 | many | TRBV12-3/TRBV12-4 | CASSFASYNEQFF
TRBJ2-7 | once | TRBV7-6 | CASSLSEGDEQYF
TRBJ2-1 | many | TRBV7-3 | CASSLTRGSGSIF
TRBJ2-5 | - | TRBV27 | CASSPLPGQRVGTQYF
TRBJ2-5 | few | TRBV12-3/TRBV12-4 | CASRRRSLQSGRDQETQYF
TRBJ2-3 | many | TRBV12-3/TRBV12-4 | CASSLRVTGTDTQYF
TRBJ2-3 | few | TRBV20-1 | CSARDGRDTDTQYF
TRBJ2-5 | - | TRBV5-5 | CASSFPGGETQYF
TRBJ2-3 | many | TRBV12-3/TRBV12-4 | CASTTLGDTQYF
TRBJ2-7 | few | TRBV7-6 | CASSPLALPVYEQYF
TRBJ1-6 | few | TRBV6-1 | CASNSGTGNSPLHF
TRBJ2-3 | many | TRBV20-1 | CSAKGLAGATDTQYF
TRBJ2-1 | - | TRBV4-2 | CASSLDRGVSGSYNEQFF
TRBJ2-1 | many | TRBV12-3/TRBV12-4 | CASSFGQYNEQFF
TRBJ2-3 | - | TRBV10-2 | CASSSSGRPMDTQYF
TRBJ2-2 | many | TRBV20-1 | CSATGGAATGELFF
TRBJ2-3 | many | TRBV12-3/TRBV12-4 | CASSSVPETDTQYF
TRBJ2-5 | once | TRBV14 | CASSWGLAGPETQYF
TRBJ1-1 | many | TRBV5-1 | CASSFSDTEAFF
TRBJ2-1 | - | TRBV6-1 | CASSPGQGGNNNEQFF
TRBJ2-1 | many | TRBV10-3 | CAISRGGSYNEQFF